These 8 T cell receptor beta chains came from one sample sequenced in a study of cytomegalovirus exposure and HLA in healthy donors. The PCR used 60 Vbeta and 13 Jbeta primers. The table came from immunoSEQ multiplex PCR; TCRdb's copy has only in-frame clones and leaves some out. The top ten clones hold 1% to 1.5% of a sample with 200,000 or so clones, over 80% of them seen once. Material for sequencing was PBMCs. These receptors came from a man under 40 in good health and CMV-seronegative.

CDR3 protein: CASKLQPGQSYEQYF. In DNA form, the CDR3 reads TGTGCCAGCAAACTACAGCCGGGACAGAGCTACGAGCAGTACTTC. The gene calls are TRBV6-5 and TRBJ2-7; 7 nucleotides match TRBD1. V shed 7 bases and J 3 bases; nucleotides not matched to a gene: 12. The CDR3 covers 15 residues. Germline lookup yields CDR1 MNHEY and CDR2 SVGAGI.

This chain connects TRBV7-2 to TRBJ1-1; D call uncertain. There are 16 residues in the CDR3. Per germline, CDR1 SGHTA and CDR2 FQGNSA. V was pared by 0 bases and J by 4 bases, with 15 bases between. Written as DNA, the CDR3 is TGTGCCAGCAGCTTAGCGACCCCGAGGGTGGGCACTGAAGCTTTCTTT. Translating gives CASSLATPRVGTEAFF. Drawing the rest from reference TRBV7-2 and TRBJ1-1, the complete variable domain is GAGVSQSPSNKVTEKGKDVELRCDPISGHTALYWYRQSLGQGLEFLIYFQGNSAPDKSGLPSDRFSAERTGGSVSTLTIQRTQQEDSAVYLCASSLATPRVGTEAFFGQGTRLTVV.

The CDR3 loop reads CASSHGSISEQFF. The CDR3 nucleotides are TGTGCCAGCAGCCACGGGTCCATAAGTGAGCAGTTCTTC. The chain employs TRBV2 and TRBJ2-1; D is uncertain. Trimming stripped 6 bases from V and 9 bases from J, with 15 bases between. This CDR3 contains 13 residues. CDR1 and CDR2 (germline): SNHLY, FYNNEI. Supplemented by reference TRBV2 and TRBJ2-1, the full variable domain reads EPEVTQTPSHQVTQMGQEVILRCVPISNHLYFYWYRQILGQKVEFLVSFYNNEISEKSEIFDDQFSVERPDGSNFTLKIRSTKLEDSAMYFCASSHGSISEQFFGPGTRLTVL.

In this sample, this clone turned up once. V usage is TRBV27 and J usage is TRBJ1-3; 9 bases align to TRBD1. The germline CDR1 and CDR2 sequences are MNHEY and SMNVEV (reference sequence). V trimming: 5 bases; J trimming: 0 bases; junction bases outside the gene matches: 8. This CDR3 is 17 amino acids long. CDR3 sequence: CASSRGTGPLSGNTIYF. The CDR3 DNA reads TGTGCCAGCAGTCGGGGGACAGGGCCCCTCTCTGGAAACACCATATATTTT.

The V gene is TRBV5-4, the J gene TRBJ2-7; weak D call: TRBD2 (6 bases). The CDR3 covers 15 residues. V dropped 0 bases and J dropped 1 base, with 11 bases sitting between them. The germline gives CDR1 SGHNT, CDR2 YYREEE (reference sequence). The CDR3 is CASSLEKGLSYEQYF. CDR3 sequence (DNA): TGTGCCAGCAGCTTGGAAAAGGGACTTTCCTACGAGCAGTACTTC.

The J gene is TRBJ2-7, the V gene TRBV12-1; the table's D call, TRBD1, has no DNA check behind it. TRBV12-1 is a pseudogene segment. There are 15 residues in the CDR3. CDR3 amino acids: CASSSDMDRVGEQYF. CDR3 nucleotide sequence: TGTGCCAGCAGCAGTGACATGGATAGAGTGGGCGAGCAGTACTTC.

The chain is built from TRBV29-1 and TRBJ2-1, with TRBD1 matching over 8 bases. V lost 7 bases, J lost 4 bases, and 12 bases stayed unmatched. Germline-derived CDR1 and CDR2 are SQVTM and ANQGSEA. CDR3 length equals 15 residues. The CDR3 DNA reads as TGCAGCGGCGCCCTTGGGACAGGCGGATACAATGAGCAGTTCTTC. Encoded protein: CSGALGTGGYNEQFF.

The J gene is TRBJ1-4, the V gene TRBV9; 7 bases agree with TRBD1. The J segment lost 6 bases and the V segment lost 0 bases, leaving 5 bases of the junction unmatched. CDR3 size: 15 residues. The germline gives CDR1 SGDLS, CDR2 YYNGEE. In nucleotides, the CDR3 is TGTGCCAGCAGCGTAGGAACAGGGGAGGATGAAAAACTGTTTTTT. This gives the protein CASSVGTGEDEKLFF.